The rows below give T cell receptor beta chains drawn from one sample of a study of shared clonotypes between healthy human individuals. The table came from immunoSEQ multiplex PCR; TCRdb's copy has only in-frame clones and leaves some out. The profile shows 2 million to 2.5 million clones, 85% to 95% of them singletons. The sequencing input was naive CD4+ T cells sorted from blood. These receptor sequences come from a man aged 18 to 30 in good health. The CDR3 runs from the conserved cysteine through the conserved F or W. A D gene is named only where the DNA matches it firmly.

cdr3_aa v_call d_call
CASSGGQAGEKLFF TRBV9 TRBD1
CASSLGHTDTQYF TRBV5-6 .
CSVSNMNTEAFF TRBV29-1 .
CASSPRDRRSHEQFF TRBV28 TRBD1
CASSYSHSNTGELFF TRBV6-5 .
CASSSRGDRVGETQYF TRBV9 .
CASGTDVQETQYF TRBV2 TRBD1
CASSRQGDLSNQPQHF TRBV19 TRBD1
CASSLGWDREYAEAFF TRBV7-9 .
CASSPIGDRGGYTF TRBV25-1 TRBD1